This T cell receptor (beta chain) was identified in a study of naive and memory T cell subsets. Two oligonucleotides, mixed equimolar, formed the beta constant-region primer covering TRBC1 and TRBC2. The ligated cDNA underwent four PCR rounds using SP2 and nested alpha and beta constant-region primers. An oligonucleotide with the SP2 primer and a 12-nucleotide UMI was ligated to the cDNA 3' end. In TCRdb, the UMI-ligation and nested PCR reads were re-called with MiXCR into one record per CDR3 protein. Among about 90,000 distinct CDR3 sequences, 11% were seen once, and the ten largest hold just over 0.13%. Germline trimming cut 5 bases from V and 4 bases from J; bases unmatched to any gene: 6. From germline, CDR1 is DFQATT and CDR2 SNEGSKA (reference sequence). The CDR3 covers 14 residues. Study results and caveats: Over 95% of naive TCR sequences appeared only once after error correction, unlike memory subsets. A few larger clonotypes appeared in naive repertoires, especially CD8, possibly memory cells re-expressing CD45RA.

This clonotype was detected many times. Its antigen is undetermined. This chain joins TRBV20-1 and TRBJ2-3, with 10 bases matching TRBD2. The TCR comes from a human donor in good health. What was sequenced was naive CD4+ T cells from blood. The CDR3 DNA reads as TGCAGTGCTCCCCTAGCGGGGGCCCCAGATACGCAGTATTTT. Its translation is CSAPLAGAPDTQYF.